This T cell receptor beta chain came from a study of T cells in Graves' hyperthyroidism and ophthalmopathy (dated by TCRdb to between 2018 and 2021). Background on the whole study: Peripheral blood was collected at initial diagnosis, before any treatment. To identify TCR V-J signatures that set the groups apart, the researchers used a discovery cohort of 100 patients, made up of around 40 with Graves' ophthalmopathy and some 56 with stable Graves' hyperthyroidism. Prospective prediction of ophthalmopathy was tested in an independent validation cohort of some 20 hyperthyroidism patients and 17 patients who later progressed to ophthalmopathy. The 90 to 100 discovery patients were randomly divided into training and test sets at a 7:3 ratio. In several Graves' hyperthyroidism patients, the study also compared T-cell repertoires from thyroid tissue with T-cell repertoires from blood. Once sampling was done, hyperthyroidism patients were given methimazole at a starting dose of 30 mg daily, whereas ophthalmopathy patients were given high-dose intravenous methylprednisolone. According to the paper, TCR Vbeta CDR3 sequencing was carried out on 135 peripheral blood samples, which came from under 50 ophthalmopathy, fewer than 80 hyperthyroidism and roughly 17 progressor patients.

General study outcomes and caveats: No statistical method was used to fix the sample size in advance, and group allocation was not hidden from the investigators. During validation, the model predicted progression to ophthalmopathy a median of approximately six months ahead of onset, with around 71% sensitivity and 72.22% specificity. In cross-validation, a model built on a 13 V-J signature told ophthalmopathy apart from stable hyperthyroidism with 85% to 90% sensitivity and 81% to 82% specificity, and in testing the same model reached 80%/75%. Most expanded thyroid clonotypes (frequency above 0.001) were also detected in blood, a finding suggesting that blood repertoires may reflect thyroid immune responses.

The TCR beta CDR3 regions were amplified from RNA transcripts. For the first round of RT-PCR on the TCR CDR3, the HTBI primer set was used together with the Qiagen OneStep RT-PCR kit. Libraries were constructed in a second round of multiplex PCR, after which size selection and purification were performed. The libraries were sequenced on an Illumina HiSeq2000 using paired-end 100 bp reads. Processing in the source paper ran as follows. SOAPnuke was used to process the raw data, with reads discarded if the reads contained adapters or uncalled bases, had a mean Phred below 15, or lacked an exact constant-primer or identifier match. COPE v1.2.5 was used to merge high-quality paired reads, and clonotypes were defined as unique nucleotide sequences. Clonotypes were aligned to IMGT TRBV, TRBD and TRBJ reference segments using MiTCR v1.1. Analysis was restricted to V-J combinations with a frequency above 0.0001, which covered about 99% of repertoires. The TCS score was defined as F50 (clonal expansion) divided by E x V (chaos), with BLOSUM62-based TCRdist calculated between CDR3 peptides within each V-J. Welch's t-statistics and random forest reduced around 510 V-J features to about 12, which were used in a naive Bayes classifier (R e1071). TCRdb itself trimmed the public reads at Q25 with fastp, ran MiXCR and retained productive beta chains. Rows are combined by CDR3 protein, so each entry shows the most common genes and DNA. TCRdb, rather than the study authors, made the V and J calls. The sample yields almost 350,000 distinct CDR3 sequences; roughly 18% were counted once. The ten largest make up 15% to 18% of the sample.

As encoded in the germline V gene (reference sequence), CDR1 is MNHEY while CDR2 is SMNVEV. From the cysteine through the phenylalanine, the CDR3 covers 13 amino acids. The retained sequence is limited to the CDR3, 39 bases, with the frame set at the first base. V is shortened by 8 bases, J by 4 bases, and the region joining them spans 14 bases. This clonotype was detected many times. Its antigen is currently not known. Qualities for individual bases were not recorded, and no much larger clone is one base off. Ophthalmopathy patients had moderately to severely active disease, with a Clinical Activity Score of 3 or more, a NOSPECS grade of 4 or more, and a disease duration of less than 3 months. Exclusion was applied to patients with uncontrolled infections, other autoimmune diseases, pregnancy or lactation. Diagnoses were based on clinical symptoms, serum thyroxine and TRAb, thyroid ultrasound and orbital computed tomography. Ficoll-Paque density gradient centrifugation was used to isolate PBMCs from under 11 ml of fresh peripheral blood. Trizol reagent was used to extract total RNA, and RNA quality was then checked on an Agilent 2100 Bioanalyzer.

The receptor was isolated from a woman aged 40 to 49 with Graves' ophthalmopathy. The chain is assembled from TRBV27 and TRBJ2-5; TRBD2 is a weak D gene call, 5 bases matching. Sequencing used blood. The nucleotides are TGTGCCAGCTGGGGTCGGGGTCTAGAGACCCAGTACTTC. The resulting protein is CASWGRGLETQYF.